This paragraph reports one T cell receptor (beta chain). The antigen remains unidentified. The entry originates in a study of untreated major depressive disorder. The study's findings and limits: Sequencing comparisons covered only three preselected Vbeta families. Each subject's top five TRBV05-01 clones were all private.

Assay used: immunoSEQ multiplex PCR; TCRdb lists only in-frame clones, some missing. Of 15,000 to 20,000 clones listed, about 83% are singletons. Enrichment usually gave about 95% pure CD4+ T cells. CDR1 is SGHTA and CDR2 is FQGNSA in the germline V gene. CDR3 length: 15 amino acids. V trimming: 5 bases; J trimming: 5 bases; junction bases outside the gene matches: 7. The TCR was taken from a woman in her 30s in good health. Sequencing was carried out using CD4+ T cells from PBMCs. The V call is TRBV7-2, the J call TRBJ1-5; TRBD1 aligns across 9 bases. The CDR3 here is CASSRGGQGHQPQHF. The CDR3 DNA follows: TGTGCCAGCAGCCGAGGGGGACAGGGCCATCAGCCCCAGCATTTT.